Below are 8 T cell receptor beta chains sequenced from a single sample in a study of post-analysis software for immune sequencing data. The study, taken as a whole, reports: Roughly five TRBV segments appeared more often in patients than in controls, and TRBV5-6, TRBV5-1 and TRBV20-1 were among these.

Antigens of these TCRs are unknown. Every TCR beta cDNA library bore unique molecular identifiers. TCRdb reanalysed the PCR reads using MiXCR and keeps one entry per CDR3 protein. The sample carries fewer than 900,000 distinct CDR3 sequences, 46% recorded once. Source material: blood. The source of these receptors is a girl aged 10-17 years with multiple sclerosis.

V and J are TRBV20-1 and TRBJ2-5, with 10 nucleotides matching TRBD1. Gene TRBJ2-7 matches the end of the DNA better, so the J call may be wrong. The CDR3 length is 14 residues. From germline, CDR1 is DFQATT and CDR2 SNEGSKA (reference sequence). CDR3 sequence (DNA): TGCAGTGCTTTTCCGGGACAGGGGCCCTACGAGCAGTACTTC. Its protein is CSAFPGQGPYEQYF.

The chain is built from TRBV20-1 and TRBJ2-7; TRBD2 is a possible D gene (6 bases). Germline CDR1 reads DFQATT; CDR2 reads SNEGSKA (reference sequence). This CDR3 is 12 amino acids long. Trimming pared 3 bases from V and 5 bases from J, leaving 11 bases between. The CDR3 reads CSASGRNHEQYF. The DNA of the CDR3 is TGCAGTGCTAGTGGGAGGAACCACGAGCAGTACTTC.

J is TRBJ2-3 and V is TRBV5-4; 14 bases align to TRBD2. V lost 0 bases to trimming and J lost 2 bases; unmatched junction nucleotides: 5. This CDR3 is built from 18 residues. Germline V gene data show CDR1 as SGHNT and CDR2 as YYREEE (reference sequence). The CDR3 nucleotides read TGTGCCAGCAGCTTGGGGGGACTAGCGGGAGCCCTCACAGATACGCAGTATTTT. Its protein product is CASSLGGLAGALTDTQYF.

V is TRBV3-1 and J is TRBJ2-4; the D gene could be TRBD1 or TRBD2 (5 bases each). Germline V gene data show CDR1 as LGHDT and CDR2 as YNNKEL (reference sequence). V dropped 3 bases and J dropped 5 bases, with 14 bases sitting between them. The CDR3 covers 15 residues. CDR3 residues: CASSQVRGRENIQYF. DNA for the CDR3: TGTGCCAGCAGCCAGGTTCGGGGCCGGGAAAACATTCAGTACTTC.

The chain recombines TRBV29-1 with TRBJ1-4; a possible D gene is TRBD1 (6 bases). The V gene lost 1 base and the J gene lost 8 bases, with 11 bases spanning the gap. Germline assignment: CDR1 SQVTM and CDR2 ANQGSEA. The CDR3 sequence is 13 residues long. CDR3 residues: CSVEGGPGEKLFF. CDR3 nucleotide sequence: TGCAGCGTTGAAGGGGGGCCGGGAGAAAAACTGTTTTTT.

V usage is TRBV7-2 and J usage is TRBJ2-7, with TRBD2 as a possible D gene (6 bases). Germline CDR1 SGHTA, CDR2 FQGNSA. The CDR3 totals 15 residues. The V gene lost 4 bases and the J gene lost 0 bases, with 13 bases spanning the gap. The CDR3: CASSSMAGTSYEQYF. The CDR3 coding sequence is TGTGCCAGCAGCTCTATGGCGGGAACCTCCTACGAGCAGTACTTC.

Points on this clonotype: At one of its ends the junction is not consistent with the germline gene, which may arise from a read error. The chain has TRBV7-9 and TRBJ2-7; 12 nucleotides match TRBD2. The CDR3 has 16 residues. Germline V gene sequence: CDR1 SEHNR, CDR2 FQNEAQ (reference sequence). CDR3 nucleotide sequence: TGTGCCGGCAGCTCATGGACTAGCGGGGCATCCTACGAGCAGTACTTC. Its protein product is CAGSSWTSGASYEQYF.

This clonotype came up a few times. The chain links TRBV7-3 to TRBJ2-7; possibly TRBD1 for D (6 bases). In germline, CDR1 is SGHTA, CDR2 FQGTGA. This CDR3 has 19 amino acids. V lost 2 bases and J lost 2, with 25 bases in between. CDR3 nucleotide sequence: TGTGCCAGCAGCTTACTTCTCCCACCAGGGGCTACATTGACCTACGAGCAGTACTTC. Protein product: CASSLLLPPGATLTYEQYF.